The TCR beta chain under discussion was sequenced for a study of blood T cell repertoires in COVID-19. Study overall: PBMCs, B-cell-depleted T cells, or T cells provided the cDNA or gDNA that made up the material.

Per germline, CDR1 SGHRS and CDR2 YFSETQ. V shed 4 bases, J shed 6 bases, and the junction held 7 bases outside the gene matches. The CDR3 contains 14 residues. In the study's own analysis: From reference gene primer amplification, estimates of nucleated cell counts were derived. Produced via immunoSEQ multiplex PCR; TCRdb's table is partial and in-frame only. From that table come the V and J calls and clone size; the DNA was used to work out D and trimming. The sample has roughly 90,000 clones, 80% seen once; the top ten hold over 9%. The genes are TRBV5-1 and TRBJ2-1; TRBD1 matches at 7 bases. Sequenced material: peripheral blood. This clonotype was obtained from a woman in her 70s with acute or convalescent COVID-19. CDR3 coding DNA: TGCGCCAGCAGCCACCAGACAGGGTTCAATGAGCAGTTCTTC. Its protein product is CASSHQTGFNEQFF.